A selection of T cell receptor beta chains follows, all from one sample in a study of blood T cell repertoires in COVID-19. Sequencing was performed with immunoSEQ multiplex PCR; in TCRdb, only in-frame clones are kept and a portion is missing. The repertoire holds 79,000 or so clones, with approximately 86% as singletons. The sequencing input was peripheral blood. These receptors were obtained from a human donor in a cohort sampled during active COVID-19. Both conserved end residues are part of each CDR3. The D gene is left open where the match is weak. Where a row states a size, it is once, few, many or the class of an expanded clone; other rows omit it.

d_gene	abundance	j_gene	v_gene	CDR3nt	CDR3aa
NA	NA	TRBJ1-2	TRBV14	TGTGCCAGCAGCCCCGGGATAAGTTATGGCTACACCTTC	CASSPGISYGYTF
TRBD2	few	TRBJ2-6	TRBV7-9	TGTGCCAGCAGCGGCCCCCGACTAGCGGCCCCCTCTGGGGCCAACGTCCTGACTTTC	CASSGPRLAAPSGANVLTF
NA	NA	TRBJ1-2	TRBV11-2	TGTGCCAGCAGCTGGGCAGGGGATGGCTACACCTTC	CASSWAGDGYTF
NA	NA	TRBJ2-1	TRBV11-2	TGTGCCAGCAGCTTCGGCCTAGGGGATGAGCAGTTCTTC	CASSFGLGDEQFF
TRBD2	NA	TRBJ2-3	TRBV5-1	TGCGCCAGCAGCCAAAGACTAGCGTTGGCAGATACGCAGTATTTT	CASSQRLALADTQYF
TRBD1	NA	TRBJ1-2	TRBV12-3/TRBV12-4	TGTGCCAGCAGGTACAGGGGGTTCTATGGCTACACCTTC	CASRYRGFYGYTF
NA	NA	TRBJ2-1	TRBV5-5	TGTGCCAGCAGCCCCTATCTAAACAATGAGCAGTTCTTC	CASSPYLNNEQFF
TRBD1	NA	TRBJ2-2	TRBV9	TGTGCCAGCAGTACTCCTCGGTGGGGGACAGGGTCGGTAGCCGGGGAGCTGTTTTTT	CASSTPRWGTGSVAGELFF
NA	NA	TRBJ2-1	TRBV14	TGTGCCAGCAGCCAAGCGTGGATCTCCCGAAGGAGGAGCTCCTACAATGAGCAGTTCTTC	CASSQAWISRRRSSYNEQFF
TRBD1	few	TRBJ1-5	TRBV15	TGTGCCACCAGCAGATCATGGGACAGGGGGCGCTTTCAGCCCCAGCATTTT	CATSRSWDRGRFQPQHF
TRBD1	NA	TRBJ2-2	TRBV3-1/TRBV3-2	TGTGCCAGCAGCCGAAGACAGGGAGACACCGGGGAGCTGTTTTTT	CASSRRQGDTGELFF
TRBD2	NA	TRBJ2-3	TRBV11-2	TGTGCCAGCAGCGCGACCCGACTAGCGGGGGGCTTGGTAGATACGCAGTATTTT	CASSATRLAGGLVDTQYF
NA	NA	TRBJ1-4	TRBV29-1	TGCAGCGTTTCCAGGGATGGTGAAAAACTGTTTTTT	CSVSRDGEKLFF
TRBD1	NA	TRBJ1-1	TRBV18	TGTGCCAGCTCAAGGGACAGGAACACTGAAGCTTTCTTT	CASSRDRNTEAFF
TRBD1	NA	TRBJ1-1	TRBV18	TGTGCCAGCTCACCATCTACGATGGTCAGGGGGGCTGAAGCTTTCTTT	CASSPSTMVRGAEAFF
TRBD1	NA	TRBJ2-2	TRBV9	TGTGCCAGCAGCGTAGTGGACAGGGGGACCGGGGAGCTGTTTTTT	CASSVVDRGTGELFF
TRBD1	once	TRBJ2-5	TRBV5-4	TGTGCCAGCACCTTGAAGGGGGCTGGACAAGAGACCCAGTACTTC	CASTLKGAGQETQYF
NA	NA	TRBJ1-1	TRBV7-3	TGTGCCAGCAGCTTAAGTCAGGGGTCGAACACTGAAGCTTTCTTT	CASSLSQGSNTEAFF
NA	few	TRBJ2-1	TRBV10-3	TGTGCCATCAGAGAAACAGGAAACAATGAGCAGTTCTTC	CAIRETGNNEQFF
TRBD2	NA	TRBJ2-2	TRBV7-6	TGTGCCAGCAGCCCTGGGACTAGCGGGGAGACCGGGGAGCTGTTTTTT	CASSPGTSGETGELFF
NA	NA	TRBJ1-5	TRBV27	TGTGCCAGCTCAACGGGTTATAGCAATCAGCCCCAGCATTTT	CASSTGYSNQPQHF
TRBD1	NA	TRBJ1-2	TRBV5-1	TGCGCCAGCAGCATCGGACAGGGGGCCTATGGCTACACCTTC	CASSIGQGAYGYTF
NA	NA	TRBJ2-1	TRBV19	TGTGCCAGTAGTCCGCCTAAAACGCGGGGCTACAATGAGCAGTTCTTC	CASSPPKTRGYNEQFF
NA	few	TRBJ2-2	TRBV3-1/TRBV3-2	TGTGCCAGCAGCCAAGCGCCAGGGGCCACCGGGGAGCTGTTTTTT	CASSQAPGATGELFF
NA	once	TRBJ1-1	TRBV5-8	TGTGCCAGCAGCTTGGTTGTCGGTTCCCCAGGGCCTGAAGCTTTCTTT	CASSLVVGSPGPEAFF
NA	NA	TRBJ2-5	TRBV5-1	TGCGCCAGCAGCTTGGCCCATACAGGCCTCCAAGAGACCCAGTACTTC	CASSLAHTGLQETQYF
NA	NA	TRBJ1-6	TRBV21-1	TGTGCCAGCAGCAAAGTTGAGCCCTCGAGGGATTCACCCCTCCACTTT	CASSKVEPSRDSPLHF
TRBD1	NA	TRBJ1-3	TRBV4-1	TGCGCCAGCAGCCGGTCGGGACAGGTTCCTGGAAACACCATATATTTT	CASSRSGQVPGNTIYF
TRBD1	NA	TRBJ2-6	TRBV28	TGTGCCAGCGGCCCAGGGGGTAGCCTTTCTGGGGCCAACGTCCTGACTTTC	CASGPGGSLSGANVLTF
TRBD2	NA	TRBJ2-1	TRBV7-9	TGTGCCAGCAGCGAACTAGCGGGGGACCTCAATGAGCAGTTCTTC	CASSELAGDLNEQFF
NA	NA	TRBJ2-7	TRBV7-9	TGTGCCAGCACCCAAGACATCCTCTACGAGCAGTACTTC	CASTQDILYEQYF
NA	NA	TRBJ1-1	TRBV3-1/TRBV3-2	TGTGCCAGCAGCCAGGGGGGGGCTGAAGCTTTCTTT	CASSQGGAEAFF
TRBD1	NA	TRBJ2-1	TRBV6-5	TGTGCCAGCAGGCTGACAGGGGGTAGCTACAATGAGCAGTTCTTC	CASRLTGGSYNEQFF
NA	few	TRBJ1-5	TRBV30	TGTGCCTGGTCCCCGGGCAGGGTAGGGGGTCAGCCCCAGCATTTT	CAWSPGRVGGQPQHF
NA	NA	TRBJ2-5	TRBV10-3	TGTGCCATCAGTGAAGGGGCAGGAAAAGAGACCCAGTACTTC	CAISEGAGKETQYF
NA	once	TRBJ1-5	TRBV4-2	TGTGCCAGCAGCCAACTTGTGGGCGGGCAGAACAATCAGCCCCAGCATTTT	CASSQLVGGQNNQPQHF
TRBD1	once	TRBJ2-7	TRBV4-1	TGCGCCAGCAGCCGAGGACAGGGGTCCCTCTACGAGCAGTACTTC	CASSRGQGSLYEQYF
NA	NA	TRBJ2-7	TRBV5-6	TGTGCCAGCAGCTTGGGTCAGACTACCATATACGAGCAGTACTTC	CASSLGQTTIYEQYF
TRBD1	once	TRBJ1-2	TRBV5-1	TGCGCCAGCAGCAGGGGGACAGGGGAAGGAGACTATGGCTACACCTTC	CASSRGTGEGDYGYTF
TRBD1	NA	TRBJ1-2	TRBV19	TGTGCCAGTAGTGCAACAGGGGTCTATGGCTACACCTTC	CASSATGVYGYTF
NA	NA	TRBJ2-1	TRBV7-2	TGTGCCAGCAGCTTAGTTGGAGACAATGAGCAGTTCTTC	CASSLVGDNEQFF
NA	NA	TRBJ2-3	TRBV9	TGTGCCAGCAGCATAAACTCGGGAGATACGCAGTATTTT	CASSINSGDTQYF
TRBD1	few	TRBJ1-1	TRBV27	TGTGCCAGCAGCCGACAGGGAACTGAAGCTTTCTTT	CASSRQGTEAFF
NA	NA	TRBJ1-1	TRBV4-1	TGCGCCAGCAGCCAAGGTCTCTTGAACACTGAAGCTTTCTTT	CASSQGLLNTEAFF
TRBD1	NA	TRBJ1-2	TRBV6-5	TGTGCCAGCATAACTCGGGACAGAACTAACTATGGCTACACCTTC	CASITRDRTNYGYTF
NA	once	TRBJ2-7	TRBV5-6	TGTGCCAGCAGCTTGGCAGGGCGGACCTTCTACGAGCAGTACTTC	CASSLAGRTFYEQYF
NA	NA	TRBJ1-1	TRBV4-2	TGTGCCAGCAGCCCGGACACCCCGAACACTGAAGCTTTCTTT	CASSPDTPNTEAFF
TRBD1	NA	TRBJ1-2	TRBV7-2	TGTGCCAGCAGCTTACAAACAGGGGTTCTCGATGGCTACACCTTC	CASSLQTGVLDGYTF
TRBD2	NA	TRBJ2-3	TRBV12-5	TGTGCTAGTGGCCCGAGCGGGAACCACACAGATACGCAGTATTTT	CASGPSGNHTDTQYF
NA	NA	TRBJ2-5	TRBV5-4	TGTGCCAGCAGTCGGTGGGCAGGGATCGCCCAAGAGACCCAGTACTTC	CASSRWAGIAQETQYF
NA	once	TRBJ2-3	TRBV30	TGTGCCTGGAGTTTAAGCACAGATACGCAGTATTTT	CAWSLSTDTQYF
NA	NA	TRBJ2-4	TRBV3-1/TRBV3-2	TGTGCCAGCAGCCAACGGGAGTACAAAAACATTCAGTACTTC	CASSQREYKNIQYF
NA	NA	TRBJ1-5	TRBV6-6	TGTGCCAGCAGTCCCCCATCGACAGACTCCACAAATCAGCCCCAGCATTTT	CASSPPSTDSTNQPQHF